The present T cell receptor (beta chain) was sequenced within a study of cytomegalovirus exposure and HLA in healthy donors. Findings and caveats of the study: The analysis excluded some indistinguishable V segments, including TRBV6-2 and TRBV6-3. Later analysis indicated greater clonal expansion among HLA-associated TCR beta chains than among equally common other chains. An analysis that came later showed most CMV-associated TCR beta chains appearing HLA-restricted.

On this clone: The antigen is undetermined.

Amplification used 60 Vbeta primers and 13 Jbeta primers. Method: immunoSEQ multiplex PCR; TCRdb's copy keeps in-frame clones and lacks some. The sample has approximately 79,000 clones, almost 80% seen once; the top ten hold 22%. Germline V gene lookup returns CDR1 KGHSH and CDR2 LQKENI. This CDR3 has 13 amino acids. V lost 6 bases and J lost 4, with 12 bases in between. The clonotype originates from a woman in her thirties or forties in good health and CMV-seropositive. This rearrangement joins TRBV18 to TRBJ1-2; D is perhaps TRBD1 (6 bases). Specimen: PBMCs. CDR3 nucleotide sequence: TGTGCCAGCTCCTCAGGACAGACCTATGGCTACACCTTC. Protein: CASSSGQTYGYTF.